These 25 T cell receptor beta chains originate from one sample sequenced in a study of T cell responses to AZD1222 COVID-19 vaccine (dated by TCRdb to the early 2020s). Preparation of the library involved the immunoSEQ multiplex PCR assay. TCRdb mirrors the immuneACCESS table, restricted to in-frame sequences. Some clones are absent from its copies; in checked studies, under half trace to an unresolved V gene, and the reason for the others is unknown. For this sample the table gives 250,000 to 300,000 clones, of which approximately 94% were detected only once. The ten largest clonotypes hold roughly 0.6% of the sample. Interpreted using the paper, the time point label stands for: about 28 days (+/-7) after the second vaccine dose. The sequencing used peripheral blood, collected 28 days after the second AZD1222 dose. The receptor source for this set is an adult who received the AZD1222 COVID-19 vaccine.

The chain links TRBV27 to TRBJ2-1; D is ambiguous. Germline V gene sequence: CDR1 MNHEY, CDR2 SMNVEV (reference sequence). The CDR3 contains 14 residues. The V end was cut by 4 bases, the J end by 5 bases, with 12 bases between. Written as DNA, the CDR3 is TGTGCCAGCAGTTGGGCTTTGGAGAACAATGAGCAGTTCTTC. The encoded protein is CASSWALENNEQFF.

The V and J genes are TRBV28 and TRBJ2-7, with a possible D match to TRBD1 (6 bases). V was clipped by 5 bases and J by 5 bases, with 13 bases between them. This CDR3 is built from 13 residues. Germline V gene data show CDR1 as MDHEN and CDR2 as SYDVKM. The CDR3 here is CASSEQGLHEQYF. The CDR3 nucleotides are TGTGCCAGCAGTGAACAGGGTCTCCACGAGCAGTACTTC.

This rearrangement joins TRBV28 to TRBJ2-2, with 9 bases lining up with TRBD2. Germline CDR1 and CDR2: MDHEN and SYDVKM. This CDR3 spans 17 amino acids. Trimming at V came to 5 bases and at J to 7 bases, leaving 14 bases not matched to a gene. CDR3 bases: TGTGCCAGCAGTCCCCCTAGCGGGAAAGGAATAGGCGGGGAGCTGTTTTTT. It encodes CASSPPSGKGIGGELFF.

The chain couples TRBV6-4 to TRBJ2-7; TRBD1 might be the D (6 bases). V lost 4 bases, J lost 3 bases, and 13 bases lay in between. The length of the CDR3 is 14 residues. Germline V gene data show CDR1 as MRHNA and CDR2 as SNTAGT. For the CDR3, the DNA is TGTGCCAGCAGTGGCCCCAGGGGTAGCTACGAGCAGTACTTC. Protein product: CASSGPRGSYEQYF.

The chain joins TRBV4-2 to TRBJ2-2; TRBD2 agrees at 7 bases. Germline V gives CDR1 LGHNA, CDR2 YNFKEQ. After removal of 0 bases from V and 0 bases from J, the junction contained 7 bases not matched to a gene. The CDR3 loop spans 18 amino acids. The CDR3 region has the DNA TGTGCCAGCAGCCAAGAGTGGGGGGGACCTACGAACACCGGGGAGCTGTTTTTT. Its translation is CASSQEWGGPTNTGELFF.

V gene TRBV28 combines with J gene TRBJ1-5, with D possibly matching TRBD1 (6 bases). V lost 6 bases and J 2 bases, leaving 14 bases between the germline ends. This CDR3 has 15 amino acids. Germline assignment: CDR1 MDHEN and CDR2 SYDVKM. The CDR3 sequence is CASSPTGIRNQPQHF. CDR3 sequence (DNA): TGTGCCAGCAGCCCCACAGGGATTCGCAATCAGCCCCAGCATTTT.

Details on this clone: A single base separates this from a much larger clone, so it may be a read error. The chain combines TRBV3-1 (or the pseudogene TRBV3-2) with TRBJ2-7; 11 bases align to TRBD2. In germline, CDR1 is LGHDT, CDR2 YNNKEL (reference sequence). The CDR3 is 13 residues long. V was pared by 4 bases and J by 6 bases, with 2 bases of the junction left unmatched. The CDR3, as DNA: TGTGCCAGCAGCCCGGGACTAGCGGCCGAGCAGTACTTC. It yields the protein CASSPGLAAEQYF.

The V call is TRBV2, the J call TRBJ1-2; D is undetermined. Per germline, CDR1 SNHLY and CDR2 FYNNEI. Trimming stripped 6 bases from V and 8 bases from J, with 19 bases between. CDR3 size: 14 residues. The chain's CDR3 is CASRRLGSGGGYTF. The CDR3 nucleotides are TGTGCCAGCAGACGGTTAGGCAGCGGAGGAGGCTACACCTTC.

This rearrangement joins TRBV27 to TRBJ2-7; TRBD1 agrees at 10 bases. J gave up 1 base and V 5 bases, and 5 bases lay outside the gene matches. This CDR3 is built from 15 residues. The V gene's germline CDR1 is MNHEY and CDR2 SMNVEV (reference sequence). CDR3 sequence reads: CASSLVGQGSYEQYF. DNA for the CDR3: TGTGCCAGCAGTCTAGTGGGACAGGGGTCCTACGAGCAGTACTTC.

The rearrangement uses TRBV5-1 and TRBJ1-4; D unclear. Looked up from germline, CDR1 is SGHRS and CDR2 is YFSETQ. The CDR3 is 15 amino acids. V was shortened by 0 bases and J by 3 bases, with 9 bases between the two germline ends. CDR3 protein: CASSLEHGSNEKLFF. CDR3 bases: TGCGCCAGCAGCTTGGAGCACGGATCTAATGAAAAACTGTTTTTT.

The CDR3 region is CASSPGTAYNQPQHF. The CDR3 DNA sequence: TGTGCCAGCAGCCCCGGGACAGCCTACAATCAGCCCCAGCATTTT. J is TRBJ1-5 and V is TRBV28, with 7 bases lining up with TRBD1. After removal of 6 bases from V and 3 bases from J, the junction contained 8 bases not matched to a gene. This CDR3 has 15 residues. Per germline, CDR1 MDHEN and CDR2 SYDVKM. The full variable domain, rest sourced from reference TRBV28 and TRBJ1-5, is DVKVTQSSRYLVKRTGEKVFLECVQDMDHENMFWYRQDPGLGLRLIYFSYDVKMKEKGDIPEGYSVSREKKERFSLILESASTNQTSMYLCASSPGTAYNQPQHFGDGTRLSIL.

This rearrangement joins TRBV24-1 to TRBJ2-3; 7 nucleotides match TRBD2. V shed 4 bases, J shed 1 base, and the junction held 10 bases outside the gene matches. The CDR3 covers 17 residues. The germline V gene has CDR1 KGHDR and CDR2 SFDVKD. Here the CDR3 reads CATSDPPRSGGTDTQYF. In DNA, the CDR3 is TGTGCCACCAGTGACCCCCCGAGAAGCGGGGGCACAGATACGCAGTATTTT.

The chain links TRBV28 to TRBJ2-3, with 9 bases aligning to TRBD1. CDR3 length: 14 amino acids. The germline gives CDR1 MDHEN, CDR2 SYDVKM. V shed 6 bases and J 2 bases; nucleotides not matched to a gene: 3. The CDR3 sequence is CASRGQGPTDTQYF. For the CDR3, the DNA is TGTGCCAGCAGGGGACAGGGTCCCACAGATACGCAGTATTTT. The entire variable domain, with the rest obtained from reference TRBV28 and TRBJ2-3, is as follows: DVKVTQSSRYLVKRTGEKVFLECVQDMDHENMFWYRQDPGLGLRLIYFSYDVKMKEKGDIPEGYSVSREKKERFSLILESASTNQTSMYLCASRGQGPTDTQYFGPGTRLTVL.

This clone was seen just once. V gene TRBV28 combines with J gene TRBJ2-1, with D possibly being TRBD2 (6 bases). Per the germline V gene, CDR1 is MDHEN and CDR2 is SYDVKM. CDR3 length: 16 amino acids. Trimming removed 7 bases at V and 2 bases at J, with 18 bases between. CDR3 sequence: CASITSRAGTYNEQFF. CDR3 DNA sequence: TGTGCCAGCATAACCTCCCGGGCGGGAACCTACAATGAGCAGTTCTTC.

The chain combines TRBV30 with TRBJ1-4; D might be TRBD1 (5 bases). Germline loops: CDR1 GTSNPN, CDR2 SVGIG (reference sequence). CDR3 length: 16 amino acids. Trimming cost V 5 bases and J 5 bases, with 21 bases left between them. CDR3 DNA: TGTGCCTGGCTTAGGAGGAAGGGGAGGAAGAATGAAAAACTGTTTTTT. Its translation: CAWLRRKGRKNEKLFF.

This chain links TRBV9 with TRBJ1-1; possible D gene TRBD1, 6 bases. CDR1 and CDR2 from the germline V gene are SGDLS and YYNGEE. The length of the CDR3 is 13 residues. V lost 3 bases to trimming and J lost 10 bases, with 16 bases between them. CDR3 region: CASSGGVTGGAFF. DNA of the CDR3: TGTGCCAGCAGCGGAGGGGTGACAGGAGGAGCTTTCTTT. The full variable domain, with the rest looked up from reference TRBV9 and TRBJ1-1, is DSGVTQTPKHLITATGQRVTLRCSPRSGDLSVYWYQQSLDQGLQFLIQYYNGEERAKGNILERFSAQQFPDLHSELNLSSLELGDSALYFCASSGGVTGGAFFGQGTRLTVV.

The rearrangement links TRBV5-1 to TRBJ1-6; D is uncertain. Trimming removed 4 bases from V and 6 bases from J, with 11 bases in between. The CDR3 runs 14 residues. Germline V lookup: CDR1 SGHRS, CDR2 YFSETQ. The CDR3 region is CASSLGGSNSPLHF. The CDR3 nucleotides are TGCGCCAGCAGCCTGGGAGGGTCTAATTCACCCCTCCACTTT.

The rearrangement links TRBV19 to TRBJ2-4; D gene unclear. The V end was cut by 3 bases, the J end by 0 bases, with 12 bases between. Germline V lookup: CDR1 LNHDA, CDR2 SQIVND (reference sequence). The CDR3 runs 16 residues. The CDR3, as DNA: TGTGCCAGTAGTATGGTGGACCCCCTAGCCAAAAACATTCAGTACTTC. Its protein is CASSMVDPLAKNIQYF.

CDR3 in DNA: TGCAGTGCTAGGCTATTGGATGGCTACACCTTC. Translated: CSARLLDGYTF. The genes are TRBV20-1 and TRBJ1-2; no definite D call. This CDR3 comprises 11 residues. V was cut by 3 bases and J by 6 bases, with 8 bases left in between. The germline V gene has CDR1 DFQATT and CDR2 SNEGSKA (reference sequence).

The V gene is TRBV4-1, the J gene TRBJ2-1, with 11 bases lining up with TRBD2. V dropped 4 bases and J dropped 6; count of bases not matched to a gene: 2. The CDR3 has 14 residues. Per the germline V gene, CDR1 is MGHRA and CDR2 is YSYEKL. The CDR3 loop is CASSPLAGGNEQFF. Written as DNA, the CDR3 is TGCGCCAGCAGCCCGCTAGCGGGGGGCAATGAGCAGTTCTTC.

V is TRBV27 and J is TRBJ2-2, with 16 nucleotides matching TRBD2. CDR3 size: 17 residues. V shed 3 bases and J 7 bases; nucleotides not matched to a gene: 5. CDR1 is MNHEY and CDR2 is SMNVEV in the germline V gene (reference sequence). The CDR3 loop reads CASSFGTSGGVSGELFF. The CDR3 nucleotides read TGTGCCAGCAGTTTCGGGACTAGCGGGGGGGTGAGCGGGGAGCTGTTTTTT.

V is TRBV18 and J is TRBJ2-5; 12 positions agree with TRBD2. Germline CDR1 is KGHSH and CDR2 is LQKENI. The CDR3 is 15 amino acids. With V trimmed by 2 bases and J by 3 bases, 1 base remained unmatched. CDR3 region: CASSPWTSGEETQYF. CDR3 DNA: TGTGCCAGCTCACCATGGACTAGCGGGGAAGAGACCCAGTACTTC.

This chain uses TRBV7-2 with TRBJ1-5; tentative D call: TRBD1 (5 bases). Germline V gene sequence: CDR1 SGHTA, CDR2 FQGNSA. The V end lost 3 bases, the J end lost 0 bases, and 9 bases lay between the germline ends. This CDR3 is 15 amino acids long. The CDR3 sequence: CASSLSGFSNQPQHF. CDR3 bases: TGTGCCAGCAGCTTGTCAGGGTTTAGCAATCAGCCCCAGCATTTT.

As regards this clone: The same CDR3 can be traced to other DNA sequences in this sample. V usage is TRBV6-5 and J usage is TRBJ1-1; D remains ambiguous. CDR3 length: 13 residues. Trimming removed 2 bases from V and 1 base from J, with 5 bases in between. CDR1 MNHEY and CDR2 SVGAGI come from the germline V gene. The CDR3, as DNA: TGTGCCAGCAGTTACCTGGGGAACACTGAAGCTTTCTTT. Translated, it gives CASSYLGNTEAFF.

The V gene is TRBV5-6, the J gene TRBJ1-2; no clear D gene. Looked up from germline, CDR1 is SGHDT and CDR2 is YYEEEE. CDR3 size: 13 residues. The V gene lost 0 bases and the J gene lost 4 bases, with 7 bases spanning the gap. The CDR3 bases are TGTGCCAGCAGCTTGGACTCAGTCTATGGCTACACCTTC. Translating it yields CASSLDSVYGYTF.